This T cell receptor (beta chain) was obtained from a study of OX40 agonist ivuxolimab in advanced cancers. Study context: Dose-escalation patients' cancers were hepatocellular carcinoma, melanoma, renal cell or head and neck cancer. Patients with prior anti-PD-1, anti-PD-L1 or anti-CTLA-4 therapy were eligible; 40% to 45% had some.

General study results and limits: The authors did not determine the antigen specificity of the expanded peripheral T cells.

Measured with immunoSEQ multiplex PCR; TCRdb has only the in-frame clones, and not every one. The data show roughly 40,000 clones, roughly 86% seen once. The CDR3 extends over 16 amino acids. CDR1 is SGHTA, CDR2 FQGTGA, per germline. With 5 bases removed from V and 4 bases from J, the gap between germline ends came to 19 bases. On this clone itself: Its antigen remains unidentified.

This TCR derives from an adult with an advanced solid tumor such as melanoma, head and neck, liver or kidney cancer. The V call is TRBV7-3, the J call TRBJ2-3, with a possible D match to TRBD2 (5 bases). The specimen was CD4+ or CD8+ T cells sorted from blood, collected in a trial of the OX40 agonist ivuxolimab. DNA for the CDR3: TGTGCCAGCAGCATCTCGACGGGGATCATCTCAGATACGCAGTATTTT. Protein: CASSISTGIISDTQYF. The variable domain in full, completed from reference TRBV7-3 and TRBJ2-3, reads GAGVSQTPSNKVTEKGKYVELRCDPISGHTALYWYRQSLGQGPEFLIYFQGTGAADDSGLPNDRFFAVRPEGSVSTLKIQRTERGDSAVYLCASSISTGIISDTQYFGPGTRLTVL.